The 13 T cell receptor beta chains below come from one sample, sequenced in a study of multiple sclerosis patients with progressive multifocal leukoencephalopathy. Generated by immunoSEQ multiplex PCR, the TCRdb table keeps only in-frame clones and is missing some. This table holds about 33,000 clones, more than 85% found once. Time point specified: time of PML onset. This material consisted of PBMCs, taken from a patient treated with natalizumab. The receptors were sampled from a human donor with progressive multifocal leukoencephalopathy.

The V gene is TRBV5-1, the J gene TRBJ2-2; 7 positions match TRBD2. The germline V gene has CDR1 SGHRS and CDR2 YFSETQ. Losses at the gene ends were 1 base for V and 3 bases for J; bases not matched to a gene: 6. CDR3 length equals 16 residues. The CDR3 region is CASSLRGGSDTGELFF. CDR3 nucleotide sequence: TGCGCCAGCAGCTTGCGCGGCGGGAGTGACACCGGGGAGCTGTTTTTT.

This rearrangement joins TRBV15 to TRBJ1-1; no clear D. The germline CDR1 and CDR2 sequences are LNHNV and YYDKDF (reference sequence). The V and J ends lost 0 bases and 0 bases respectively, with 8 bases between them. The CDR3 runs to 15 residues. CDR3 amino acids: CATSRDRFVNTEAFF. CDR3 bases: TGTGCCACCAGCAGAGATCGCTTTGTGAACACTGAAGCTTTCTTT.

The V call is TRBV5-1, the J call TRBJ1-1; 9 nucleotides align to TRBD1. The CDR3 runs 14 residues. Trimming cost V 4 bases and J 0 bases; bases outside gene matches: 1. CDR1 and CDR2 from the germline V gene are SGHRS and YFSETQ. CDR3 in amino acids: CASSRQGVNTEAFF. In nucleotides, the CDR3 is TGCGCCAGCAGCCGACAGGGGGTGAACACTGAAGCTTTCTTT.

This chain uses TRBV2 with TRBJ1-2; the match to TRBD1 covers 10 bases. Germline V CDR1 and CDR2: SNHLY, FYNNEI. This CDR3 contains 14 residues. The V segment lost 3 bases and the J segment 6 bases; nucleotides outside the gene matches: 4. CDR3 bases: TGTGCCAGCAGTGAGACAGGGGGCGCAAATGGCTACACCTTC. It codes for CASSETGGANGYTF.

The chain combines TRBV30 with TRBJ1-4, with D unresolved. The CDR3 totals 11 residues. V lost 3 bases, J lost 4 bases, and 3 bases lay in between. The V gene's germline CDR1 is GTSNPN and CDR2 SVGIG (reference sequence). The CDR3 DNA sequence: TGTGCCTGGAGGCTTAATGAAAAACTGTTTTTT. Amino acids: CAWRLNEKLFF.

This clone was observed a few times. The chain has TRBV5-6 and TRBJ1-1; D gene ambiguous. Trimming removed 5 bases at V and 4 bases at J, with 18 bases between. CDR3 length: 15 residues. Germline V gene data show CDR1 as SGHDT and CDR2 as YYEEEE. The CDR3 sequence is CASSWEIDRLTEAFF. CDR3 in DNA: TGTGCCAGCAGTTGGGAGATTGACCGACTCACTGAAGCTTTCTTT.

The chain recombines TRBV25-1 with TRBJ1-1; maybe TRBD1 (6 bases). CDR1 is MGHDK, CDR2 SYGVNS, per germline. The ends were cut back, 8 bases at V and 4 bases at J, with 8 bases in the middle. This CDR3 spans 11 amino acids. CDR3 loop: CASEDSTEAFF. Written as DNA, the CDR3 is TGTGCCAGCGAGGACAGCACTGAAGCTTTCTTT.

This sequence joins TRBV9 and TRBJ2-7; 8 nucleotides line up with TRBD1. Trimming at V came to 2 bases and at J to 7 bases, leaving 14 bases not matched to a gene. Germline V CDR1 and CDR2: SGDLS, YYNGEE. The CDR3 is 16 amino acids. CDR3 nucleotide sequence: TGTGCCAGCAGCGTCGGGACAGGTGCTCCGTCGGGGGAGCAGTACTTC. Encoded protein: CASSVGTGAPSGEQYF.

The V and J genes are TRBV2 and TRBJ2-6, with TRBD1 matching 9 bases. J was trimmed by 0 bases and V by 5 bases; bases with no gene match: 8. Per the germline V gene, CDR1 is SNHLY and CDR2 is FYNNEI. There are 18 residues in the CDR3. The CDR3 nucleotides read TGTGCCAGCAGTTACAGGGGGCCGACCCTCTCTGGGGCCAACGTCCTGACTTTC. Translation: CASSYRGPTLSGANVLTF.

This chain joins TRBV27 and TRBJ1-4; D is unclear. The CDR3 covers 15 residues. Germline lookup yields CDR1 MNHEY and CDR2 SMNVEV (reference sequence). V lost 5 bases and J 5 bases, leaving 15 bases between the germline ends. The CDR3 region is CASSPTDLQNEKLFF. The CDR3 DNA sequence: TGTGCCAGCAGTCCAACAGACCTGCAGAATGAAAAACTGTTTTTT.

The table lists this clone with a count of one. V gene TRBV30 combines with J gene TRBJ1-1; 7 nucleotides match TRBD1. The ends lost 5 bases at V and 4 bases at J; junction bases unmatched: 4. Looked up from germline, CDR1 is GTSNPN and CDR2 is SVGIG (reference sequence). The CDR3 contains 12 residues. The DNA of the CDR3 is TGTGCCTGGTACAGGGGAAGCACTGAAGCTTTCTTT. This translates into CAWYRGSTEAFF. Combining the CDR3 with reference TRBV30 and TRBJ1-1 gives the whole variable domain SQTIHQWPATLVQPVGSPLSLECTVEGTSNPNLYWYRQAAGRGLQLLFYSVGIGQISSEVPQNLSASRPQDRQFILSSKKLLLSDSGFYLCAWYRGSTEAFFGQGTRLTVV.

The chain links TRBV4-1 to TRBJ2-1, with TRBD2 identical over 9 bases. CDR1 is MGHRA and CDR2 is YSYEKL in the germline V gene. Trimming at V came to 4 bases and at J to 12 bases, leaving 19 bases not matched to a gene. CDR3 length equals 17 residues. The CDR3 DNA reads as TGCGCCAGCAGCCCCCCCGAGGGGAGCGGGAGGCCTTCCGTGCAGTTCTTC. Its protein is CASSPPEGSGRPSVQFF.

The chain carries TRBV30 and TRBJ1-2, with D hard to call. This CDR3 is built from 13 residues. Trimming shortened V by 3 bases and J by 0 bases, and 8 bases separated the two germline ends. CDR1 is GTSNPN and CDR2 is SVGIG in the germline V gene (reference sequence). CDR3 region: CAWSVEANYGYTF. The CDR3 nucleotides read TGTGCCTGGAGCGTAGAGGCTAACTATGGCTACACCTTC.